This T cell receptor beta chain was sequenced in a study of shared clonotypes between healthy human individuals. Trimming took off 2 bases at V and 7 bases at J, with 15 bases between the two ends. Germline assignment: CDR1 GTSNPN and CDR2 SVGIG (reference sequence). CDR3 length: 14 residues. This clone turned up a few times. TCRdb's copy holds only in-frame clones and misses some; the assay was immunoSEQ multiplex PCR. Among roughly 2.5 million clones listed, around nine tenths were seen once. This rearrangement joins TRBV30 to TRBJ1-5; D call uncertain. Sequencing input: naive CD4+ T cells sorted from blood. Stated subset: CD45RA+ positively selected. This clonotype was obtained from a man younger than 30 in good health. CDR3: CAWSSQRAGQPQHF. CDR3 nucleotide sequence: TGTGCCTGGAGTAGCCAAAGGGCGGGACAGCCCCAGCATTTT.